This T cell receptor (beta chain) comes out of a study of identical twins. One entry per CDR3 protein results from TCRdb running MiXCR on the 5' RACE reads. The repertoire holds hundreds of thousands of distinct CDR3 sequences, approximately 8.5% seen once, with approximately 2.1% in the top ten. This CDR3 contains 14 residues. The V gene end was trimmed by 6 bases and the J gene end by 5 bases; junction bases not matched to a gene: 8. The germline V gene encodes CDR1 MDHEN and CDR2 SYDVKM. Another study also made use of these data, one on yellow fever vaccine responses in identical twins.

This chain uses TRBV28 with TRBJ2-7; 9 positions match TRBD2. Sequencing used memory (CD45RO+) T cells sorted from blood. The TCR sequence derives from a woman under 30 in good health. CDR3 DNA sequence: TGTGCCAGCAGGGTCGGCGGGAGGGCCCACGAGCAGTACTTC. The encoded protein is CASRVGGRAHEQYF.